This section outlines one TCR beta chain sequence together with its context. The V gene lost 3 bases and the J gene lost 8 bases, with 13 bases spanning the gap. The CDR3 is made up of 14 amino acids. CDR1 is SGHVS, CDR2 FQNEAQ, per germline. The data are from a study of cytomegalovirus exposure and HLA in healthy donors. The study ran its PCR with 60 Vbeta and 13 Jbeta primers. Clones were read by immunoSEQ multiplex PCR, and TCRdb kept only the in-frame ones, dropping some. The sample lists 90,000 to 120,000 clones, roughly three quarters seen once, with approximately 2% in the top ten. Source material: PBMCs. The chain employs TRBV7-8 and TRBJ1-4; weak D call: TRBD1 (6 bases). This clonotype was obtained from a man aged 18-30 years in good health and CMV-seronegative. CDR3 residues: CASSLSSRGEKLFF. The CDR3, as DNA: TGTGCCAGCAGCTTGTCATCGAGGGGGGAAAAACTGTTTTTT.